This T cell receptor (beta chain) is drawn from a study of T-cell memory formation after mild COVID-19. This CDR3 comprises 11 residues. Trimming left V 6 bases short and J 3 bases short, with 9 bases between. The germline gives CDR1 DFQATT, CDR2 SNEGSKA (reference sequence). The sample holds a few counts of this clonotype. Antigen: not known. Study findings and constraints: Clones that contracted from day 15 to 85 had balanced CD4/CD8; later expanders were CD4+ biased.

TCR alpha and TCR beta cDNA libraries carrying sample barcodes and UMIs were produced by 5'RACE using constant-segment primers. TCRdb called the 5' RACE reads again in MiXCR, with one record for every CDR3 protein. The data contain more than 400,000 distinct CDR3 sequences, 15% to 20% of them singletons. The TCR originated in an adult woman who had mild COVID-19 (a few samples of this study predate the infection). Cell type and time point are not known. The chain has TRBV20-1 and TRBJ2-7; D not certain. The sequenced sample was PBMCs or a T cell subset sorted from them (not recorded which). CDR3 in DNA: TGCAGTGCGTTCGTTATCTACGAGCAGTACTTC. Translation: CSAFVIYEQYF.